One and the same sample provided the 21 T cell receptor beta chains below, sequenced in a study of shared clonotypes between healthy human individuals. Generated by immunoSEQ multiplex PCR, the TCRdb table keeps only in-frame clones and is missing some. The table records about 380,000 clones, about 96% of them present only once. Sequenced material: memory CD8+ T cells sorted from blood. Subset noted: CD45RO+ cells pooled with CCR7-negative TemRA cells. The source of these receptors is a young man in good health.

The CDR3 DNA sequence: TGTGCCAGCAGCTCAGGGTGGGCTAATGAAAAACTGTTTTTT. It codes for CASSSGWANEKLFF. The genes are TRBV5-6 and TRBJ1-4, with a weak D call TRBD1 (5 bases). CDR3 size: 14 residues. Germline V gives CDR1 SGHDT, CDR2 YYEEEE. V lost 3 bases, J lost 3 bases, and 9 bases lay in between. The whole variable domain, filled in from reference TRBV5-6 and TRBJ1-4, reads DAGVTQSPTHLIKTRGQQVTLRCSPKSGHDTVSWYQQALGQGPQFIFQYYEEEERQRGNFPDRFSGHQFPNYSSELNVNALLLGDSALYLCASSSGWANEKLFFGSGTQLSVL.

The chain uses TRBV5-8 and TRBJ1-1; D is ambiguous. The germline V gene has CDR1 SGHTS and CDR2 YDEGEE. V was pared by 0 bases and J by 0 bases, with 9 bases between. This CDR3 region has 15 residues. CDR3 coding DNA: TGTGCCAGCAGCTTGGTTGGCACAATGAACACTGAAGCTTTCTTT. Its protein is CASSLVGTMNTEAFF.

This sequence joins TRBV25-1 and TRBJ1-4, with 8 nucleotides matching TRBD1. Germline CDR1 is MGHDK and CDR2 is SYGVNS. V was pared by 3 bases and J by 5 bases, with 8 bases of the junction left unmatched. This CDR3 is 16 amino acids long. The CDR3 nucleotides read TGTGCCAGCAGTGACACGGGGGACAGGCCAAATGAAAAACTGTTTTTT. It specifies CASSDTGDRPNEKLFF. The variable domain in full, with the rest retrieved from reference TRBV25-1 and TRBJ1-4, is EADIYQTPRYLVIGTGKKITLECSQTMGHDKMYWYQQDPGMELHLIHYSYGVNSTEKGDLSSESTVSRIRTEHFPLTLESARPSHTSQYLCASSDTGDRPNEKLFFGSGTQLSVL.

The sample holds one count of this clone. The rearrangement joins TRBV11-2 to TRBJ1-2; the match to TRBD1 covers 7 bases. V gave up 3 bases and J gave up 8 bases; unmatched junction bases: 6. Germline V gene lookup returns CDR1 SGHAT and CDR2 FQNNGV. This CDR3 spans 13 amino acids. The CDR3 DNA is TGTGCCAGCAGCTTGGGCAGGGGGTACGGCTACACCTTC. The encoded protein is CASSLGRGYGYTF.

This clone has only one observation. The chain carries TRBV7-2 and TRBJ2-5, with 8 bases identical to TRBD2. The V segment lost 2 bases and the J segment 7 bases; nucleotides outside the gene matches: 9. The CDR3 extends over 15 amino acids. The V gene's germline CDR1 is SGHTA and CDR2 FQGNSA. CDR3 in DNA: TGTGCCAGCAGCTTACCCAGCGGGAGCGTGAGGACCCAGTACTTC. It specifies CASSLPSGSVRTQYF.

The gene calls are TRBV7-8 and TRBJ2-5, with 8 bases identical to TRBD1. CDR1 is SGHVS and CDR2 is FQNEAQ in the germline V gene. After removal of 3 bases from V and 1 base from J, the junction contained 13 bases not matched to a gene. The CDR3 has 18 residues. CDR3 nucleotides: TGTGCCAGCAGCTTGGACAGGGCGATATACGGGACCCAAGAGACCCAGTACTTC. Translating gives CASSLDRAIYGTQETQYF.

This clone was picked up one time. CDR3 DNA sequence: TGTGCCAGCAGCGTACTAGCGAGCTCCTACAATGAGCAGTTCTTC. It translates to CASSVLASSYNEQFF. The rearrangement links TRBV7-9 to TRBJ2-1; TRBD2 matches 7 bases. Germline CDR1 is SEHNR and CDR2 is FQNEAQ (reference sequence). The CDR3 has 15 residues. V dropped 5 bases and J dropped 0; count of bases not matched to a gene: 4.

This rearrangement joins TRBV10-1 to TRBJ2-1, with a possible D match to TRBD1 (5 bases). This CDR3 contains 13 residues. Germline V gene sequence: CDR1 WNHNN, CDR2 SYGVQD (reference sequence). The V and J ends lost 1 base and 5 bases respectively, with 6 bases between them. CDR3 region: CASSEWTNNEQFF. DNA for the CDR3: TGCGCCAGCAGTGAGTGGACAAACAATGAGCAGTTCTTC.

The chain carries TRBV6-5 and TRBJ2-5; the match to TRBD2 covers 8 bases. The junction had 13 bases not matched to a gene; V was cut back by 6 bases and J by 13 bases. The CDR3 has 13 residues. Germline CDR1 MNHEY, CDR2 SVGAGI. In DNA form, the CDR3 reads TGTGCCAGCAGCCCCAGACTAGCGAATGAGCGGTACTTC. Translating gives CASSPRLANERYF.

The chain uses TRBV28 and TRBJ1-2; no reliable D call. V lost 5 bases and J 3 bases, leaving 1 base between the germline ends. Germline assignment: CDR1 MDHEN and CDR2 SYDVKM. The CDR3 spans 10 residues. The CDR3 sequence: CASSHYGYTF. CDR3 coding DNA: TGTGCCAGCAGTCACTATGGCTACACCTTC.

V usage is TRBV5-4 and J usage is TRBJ2-1; D tentatively reads TRBD1 or TRBD2 (5 bases each). V was trimmed by 3 bases and J by 5 bases, leaving 9 bases between them. Per the germline V gene, CDR1 is SGHNT and CDR2 is YYREEE (reference sequence). The CDR3 spans 13 residues. The CDR3 DNA follows: TGTGCCAGCAGCTGGGACCCTAACAATGAGCAGTTCTTC. As protein: CASSWDPNNEQFF. The whole variable domain, filled in from reference TRBV5-4 and TRBJ2-1, reads ETGVTQSPTHLIKTRGQQVTLRCSSQSGHNTVSWYQQALGQGPQFIFQYYREEENGRGNFPPRFSGLQFPNYSSELNVNALELDDSALYLCASSWDPNNEQFFGPGTRLTVL.

This sequence joins TRBV28 and TRBJ2-1, with TRBD2 identical over 9 bases. The CDR3 contains 16 residues. Germline-derived CDR1 and CDR2 are MDHEN and SYDVKM. Trimming at V came to 1 base and at J to 4 bases, leaving 5 bases not matched to a gene. The chain's CDR3 is CASSLSPSGKYNEQFF. As DNA, the CDR3 is TGTGCCAGCAGTTTATCTCCTAGCGGGAAATACAATGAGCAGTTCTTC.

The chain links TRBV27 to TRBJ2-3; unclear D gene. The ends were cut back, 3 bases at V and 0 bases at J, with 10 bases in the middle. Germline values: CDR1 MNHEY, CDR2 SMNVEV (reference sequence). The CDR3 length is 15 residues. Written as DNA, the CDR3 is TGTGCCAGCAGTTTCTGGGCGAGTAGCACAGATACGCAGTATTTT. Amino acids: CASSFWASSTDTQYF.

This clone appeared once. The chain employs TRBV14 and TRBJ2-7, with 7 positions matching TRBD1. Germline CDR1 is SGHDN and CDR2 is FVKESK. The CDR3 is 17 amino acids. With V trimmed by 3 bases and J by 2 bases, 13 bases remained unmatched. In nucleotides, the CDR3 is TGTGCCAGCAGCCACCTGATCGTGGACAGGTTACCCTACGAGCAGTACTTC. The encoded protein is CASSHLIVDRLPYEQYF.

This clone occurred once. V usage is TRBV13 and J usage is TRBJ2-7, with 9 bases matching TRBD2. Per germline, CDR1 PRHDT and CDR2 FYEKMQ (reference sequence). The CDR3 loop spans 15 amino acids. With 5 bases clipped from V and 5 bases from J, the junction kept 10 bases outside the gene matches. DNA of the CDR3: TGTGCCAGCAGCCAAGCTAGCGGGAAAGTCAACGAGCAGTACTTC. Amino acid sequence: CASSQASGKVNEQYF.

CDR3 coding DNA: TGTGCCTGGAGTGGGGGCTTGGCAGATACGCAGTATTTT. It specifies CAWSGGLADTQYF. The chain uses TRBV30 and TRBJ2-3, with D perhaps TRBD1 (5 bases). The CDR3 contains 13 residues. The ends were cut back, 1 base at V and 4 bases at J, with 9 bases in the middle. Germline-derived CDR1 and CDR2 are GTSNPN and SVGIG (reference sequence). The complete variable domain, with remaining parts taken from reference TRBV30 and TRBJ2-3, reads SQTIHQWPATLVQPVGSPLSLECTVEGTSNPNLYWYRQAAGRGLQLLFYSVGIGQISSEVPQNLSASRPQDRQFILSSKKLLLSDSGFYLCAWSGGLADTQYFGPGTRLTVL.

The chain employs TRBV30 and TRBJ1-6; TRBD1 aligns across 8 bases. The germline V gene encodes CDR1 GTSNPN and CDR2 SVGIG (reference sequence). The CDR3 has 14 amino acids. V lost 0 bases and J lost 7; bases outside the gene matches: 2. CDR3 sequence: CAWSVRDRNSPLHF. CDR3 in DNA: TGTGCCTGGAGTGTACGGGACAGGAATTCACCCCTCCACTTT. Looking up the rest from reference TRBV30 and TRBJ1-6 gives the full variable domain: SQTIHQWPATLVQPVGSPLSLECTVEGTSNPNLYWYRQAAGRGLQLLFYSVGIGQISSEVPQNLSASRPQDRQFILSSKKLLLSDSGFYLCAWSVRDRNSPLHFGNGTRLTVT.

J is TRBJ1-2 and V is TRBV6-6, with TRBD1 matching 7 bases. V trimming: 8 bases; J trimming: 2 bases; junction bases outside the gene matches: 14. CDR3 length: 16 amino acids. Germline loops: CDR1 MNHNY, CDR2 SVGAGI (reference sequence). CDR3 DNA sequence: TGTGCCAGCGGTACAAGGACAGGTGGATGGAACTATGGCTACACCTTC. This encodes CASGTRTGGWNYGYTF.

The DNA of the CDR3 is TGTGCCAGCAGTTTATTTTCCCCGGGACTAGCTGGGGAGACCCAGTACTTC. Translated: CASSLFSPGLAGETQYF. The chain carries TRBV28 and TRBJ2-5, with 9 bases matching TRBD2. This CDR3 is built from 17 residues. V was pared by 1 base and J by 5 bases, with 11 bases of the junction left unmatched. Germline CDR1 reads MDHEN; CDR2 reads SYDVKM.

In nucleotides, the CDR3 is TGTGCCAGCAGGACAGACCAAGAGACCCAGTACTTC. Its translation: CASRTDQETQYF. The rearrangement joins TRBV6-1 to TRBJ2-5; possible D gene TRBD1, 5 bases. The V gene lost 6 bases and the J gene lost 0 bases, with 5 bases spanning the gap. CDR1 and CDR2 (germline): MNHNS, SASEGT. The CDR3 has 12 residues.

This clone was observed once. V usage is TRBV5-1 and J usage is TRBJ1-2, with D perhaps matching TRBD1 (6 bases). The CDR3 contains 14 residues. Between the trimmed V and J ends, which lost 0 bases and 4 bases, there was a span of 10 bases. Germline V gene data show CDR1 as SGHRS and CDR2 as YFSETQ. This CDR3 reads CASSLVGGPYGYTF. CDR3 coding DNA: TGCGCCAGCAGCTTGGTCGGGGGGCCCTATGGCTACACCTTC.